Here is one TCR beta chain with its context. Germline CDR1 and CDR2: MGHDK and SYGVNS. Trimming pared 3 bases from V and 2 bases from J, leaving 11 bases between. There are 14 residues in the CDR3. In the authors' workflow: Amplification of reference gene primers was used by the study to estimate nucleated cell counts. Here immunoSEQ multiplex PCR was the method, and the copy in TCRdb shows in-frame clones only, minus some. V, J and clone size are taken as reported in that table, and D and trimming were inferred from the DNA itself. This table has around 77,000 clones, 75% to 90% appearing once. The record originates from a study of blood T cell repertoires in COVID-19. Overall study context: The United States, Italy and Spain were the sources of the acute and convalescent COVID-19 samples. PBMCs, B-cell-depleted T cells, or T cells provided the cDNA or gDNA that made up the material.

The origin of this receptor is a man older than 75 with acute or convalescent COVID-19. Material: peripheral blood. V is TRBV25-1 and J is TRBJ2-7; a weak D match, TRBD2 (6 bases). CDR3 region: CASSDGGLTYEQYF. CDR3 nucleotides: TGTGCCAGCAGTGACGGAGGACTAACCTACGAGCAGTACTTC.